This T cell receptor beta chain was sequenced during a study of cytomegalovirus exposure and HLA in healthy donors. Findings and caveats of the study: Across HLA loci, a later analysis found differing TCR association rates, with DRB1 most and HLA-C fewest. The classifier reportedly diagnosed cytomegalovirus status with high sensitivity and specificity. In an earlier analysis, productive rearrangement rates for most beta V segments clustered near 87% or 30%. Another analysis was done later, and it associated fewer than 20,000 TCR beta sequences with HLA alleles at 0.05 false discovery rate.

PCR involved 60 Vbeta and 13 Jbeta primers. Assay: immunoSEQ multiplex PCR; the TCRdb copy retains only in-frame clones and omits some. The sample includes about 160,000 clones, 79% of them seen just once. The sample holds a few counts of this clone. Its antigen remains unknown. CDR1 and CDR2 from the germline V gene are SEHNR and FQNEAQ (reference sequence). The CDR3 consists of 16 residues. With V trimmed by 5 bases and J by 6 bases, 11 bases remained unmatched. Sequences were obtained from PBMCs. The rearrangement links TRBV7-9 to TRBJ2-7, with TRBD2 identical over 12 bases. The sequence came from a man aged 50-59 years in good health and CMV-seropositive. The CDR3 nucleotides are TGTGCCAGCAGCCACACTAGCGGGAGGTCCCGAAGCGAGCAGTACTTC. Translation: CASSHTSGRSRSEQYF.